A single sample is the source of the 32 T cell receptor beta chains below, sequenced in a study of OX40 agonist ivuxolimab in advanced cancers. Measured with immunoSEQ multiplex PCR; TCRdb has only the in-frame clones, and not every one. The sample has 45,000 to 65,000 clones; 75% to 90% are singletons. Sequences were derived from CD4+ or CD8+ T cells sorted from blood, sampled in a trial of the OX40 agonist ivuxolimab. The receptors stem from an adult with an advanced solid tumor such as melanoma, head and neck, liver or kidney cancer.

This chain connects TRBV7-9 to TRBJ1-2; D may be TRBD1 (5 bases). The germline CDR1 and CDR2 sequences are SEHNR and FQNEAQ (reference sequence). Trimming took 4 bases from V and 0 from J, leaving 9 bases between them. The length of the CDR3 is 14 residues. For the CDR3, the DNA is TGTGCCAGCAGCTCGGACACTTCTAACTATGGCTACACCTTC. The encoded protein is CASSSDTSNYGYTF.

This CDR3 reads CASSLVSVAGGHTQYF. The CDR3 DNA reads TGTGCCAGCAGCTTAGTCAGTGTAGCGGGGGGGCATACGCAGTATTTT. The chain couples TRBV7-2 to TRBJ2-3; 11 positions match TRBD2. Germline values: CDR1 SGHTA, CDR2 FQGNSA. This CDR3 is 16 amino acids long. The trim removed 1 base at V and 7 bases at J, leaving 7 bases unmatched.

CDR3 sequence: CASSEAGLLDTQYF. The CDR3, as DNA: TGTGCCAGCAGTGAAGCGGGACTCTTAGATACGCAGTATTTT. The chain links TRBV2 to TRBJ2-3, with D perhaps TRBD2 (6 bases). The CDR3 runs 14 residues. The V end was cut by 0 bases, the J end by 5 bases, with 9 bases between. The germline gives CDR1 SNHLY, CDR2 FYNNEI.

The chain employs TRBV7-2 and TRBJ1-2; 9 positions agree with TRBD1. Trimming removed 3 bases from V and 3 bases from J; junction bases left unmatched: 5. From germline, CDR1 is SGHTA and CDR2 FQGNSA. This CDR3 has 15 residues. CDR3: CASSFSRDRDYGYTF. The DNA for the CDR3 is TGTGCCAGCAGCTTTTCCCGGGACAGGGACTATGGCTACACCTTC.

This clone occurred once. The J gene is TRBJ1-2, the V gene TRBV7-3; TRBD1 might be the D (5 bases). The V gene lost 2 bases and the J gene lost 4 bases, with 8 bases spanning the gap. The CDR3 is 13 residues long. CDR1 and CDR2 from the germline V gene are SGHTA and FQGTGA. The DNA of the CDR3 is TGTGCCAGCAGCTTATCCGGGGGCTATGGCTACACCTTC. Translation gives CASSLSGGYGYTF.

This clone has just a few counts. V is TRBV30 and J is TRBJ1-1; D may be TRBD1 (6 bases). The CDR3 covers 13 residues. V shed 2 bases and J shed 4 bases, with 11 bases lying between them. The germline V gene encodes CDR1 GTSNPN and CDR2 SVGIG (reference sequence). DNA of the CDR3: TGTGCCTGGAGTACAGGGCTGGGCACTGAAGCTTTCTTT. Protein product: CAWSTGLGTEAFF.

This rearrangement joins TRBV28 to TRBJ2-1; D unresolved. This CDR3 is built from 11 residues. With 3 bases removed from V and 9 bases from J, the gap between germline ends came to 6 bases. The germline V gene encodes CDR1 MDHEN and CDR2 SYDVKM. The CDR3 loop reads CASSFWGEQFF. CDR3 coding DNA: TGTGCCAGCAGTTTTTGGGGTGAGCAGTTCTTC.

The chain joins TRBV5-4 to TRBJ1-2; 11 nucleotides agree with TRBD1. V dropped 4 bases and J dropped 4; count of bases not matched to a gene: 6. Germline V gives CDR1 SGHNT, CDR2 YYREEE (reference sequence). This CDR3 has 15 amino acids. Here the CDR3 reads CASSPGQGAGYGYTF. The CDR3 DNA is TGTGCCAGCAGCCCTGGACAGGGGGCAGGCTATGGCTACACCTTC.

The chain links TRBV5-5 to TRBJ2-7; no reliable D call. This CDR3 region has 15 residues. Germline CDR1 SGHKS, CDR2 YYEKEE (reference sequence). Trimming removed 5 bases at V and 6 bases at J, with 21 bases between. In DNA, the CDR3 is TGTGCCAGCAGGAGAATGGAACCCCCAGCAGGCGAGCAGTACTTC. It specifies CASRRMEPPAGEQYF.

This clone was found once. The chain links TRBV7-9 to TRBJ1-5, with D unresolved. The germline V gene encodes CDR1 SEHNR and CDR2 FQNEAQ (reference sequence). This CDR3 region has 13 residues. Trimming cost V 3 bases and J 7 bases, with 10 bases left between them. As DNA, the CDR3 is TGTGCCAGCAGCTTCGCCGTGGGGCAGCCCCAGCATTTT. Its translation is CASSFAVGQPQHF.

By share, this clone counts as hyperexpanded. J is TRBJ2-1 and V is TRBV7-8, with 14 bases aligning to TRBD2. The CDR3 length is 18 residues. V lost 5 bases and J lost 8; bases outside the gene matches: 14. The germline V gene has CDR1 SGHVS and CDR2 FQNEAQ. CDR3 nucleotide sequence: TGTGCCAGCAGCAAAAGTACAGGACTAGCGGGGGGTGGTTATGAGCAGTTCTTC. It codes for CASSKSTGLAGGGYEQFF.

Notes on this clone: Within the sample, other DNA sequences also encode this same CDR3. The chain recombines TRBV19 with TRBJ2-3, with 14 positions matching TRBD2. The J segment lost 4 bases and the V segment lost 3 bases, leaving 3 bases of the junction unmatched. This CDR3 is built from 16 residues. Germline V CDR1 and CDR2: LNHDA, SQIVND (reference sequence). The CDR3 DNA follows: TGTGCCAGTAGTATTGGACTAGCGGGAGGAGCAGATACGCAGTATTTT. Translated, it gives CASSIGLAGGADTQYF.

The chain employs TRBV5-6 and TRBJ2-2; D is possibly TRBD2 (6 bases). Germline lookup yields CDR1 SGHDT and CDR2 YYEEEE. Trimming took 0 bases from V and 5 from J, leaving 11 bases between them. The CDR3 contains 15 residues. The CDR3 DNA sequence: TGTGCCAGCAGCTTGGGGGCGACTAGAACCGGGGAGCTGTTTTTT. Amino acid sequence: CASSLGATRTGELFF.

This chain connects TRBV6-1 to TRBJ1-4; D is possibly TRBD1 (6 bases). The CDR3 is 13 residues long. Germline CDR1 and CDR2: MNHNS and SASEGT. V was pared by 6 bases and J by 12 bases, with 17 bases between. CDR3 sequence: CASRIWGAIELFF. The CDR3 DNA sequence: TGTGCCAGCAGGATTTGGGGGGCGATAGAACTGTTTTTT.

This chain uses TRBV29-1 with TRBJ2-3; 7 bases line up with TRBD2. Germline V gene sequence: CDR1 SQVTM, CDR2 ANQGSEA. The CDR3 spans 12 residues. J gave up 5 bases and V 5 bases, and 4 bases lay outside the gene matches. CDR3 DNA: TGCAGCGTTCGGGGGGTGGGAGATACGCAGTATTTT. Protein: CSVRGVGDTQYF.

The chain employs TRBV5-8 and TRBJ2-7; possibly TRBD1 or TRBD2 for D (5 bases each). The CDR3 length is 16 residues. Germline-derived CDR1 and CDR2 are SGHTS and YDEGEE. V was shortened by 0 bases and J by 0 bases, with 13 bases between the two germline ends. The CDR3 loop is CASSLARGTHSYEQYF. The CDR3 region has the DNA TGTGCCAGCAGCTTGGCCCGAGGGACCCACTCCTACGAGCAGTACTTC.

The rearrangement uses TRBV6-5 and TRBJ2-1, with D possibly matching TRBD1 (5 bases). The CDR3 contains 14 residues. Germline values: CDR1 MNHEY, CDR2 SVGAGI. Trimming took 4 bases from V and 8 from J, leaving 15 bases between them. The CDR3 DNA reads TGTGCCAGCAGTTTGGGGCAGGGTATTGATGAGCAGTTCTTC. This gives the protein CASSLGQGIDEQFF.

The chain recombines TRBV5-4 with TRBJ1-1; unclear D gene. This CDR3 is 14 amino acids long. V lost 3 bases and J lost 4, with 13 bases in between. The germline V gene has CDR1 SGHNT and CDR2 YYREEE (reference sequence). CDR3 loop: CASSSDPGSTEAFF. For the CDR3, the DNA is TGTGCCAGCAGCTCTGACCCGGGGAGCACTGAAGCTTTCTTT.

This clone was observed once. The rearrangement joins TRBV2 to TRBJ2-7; 9 bases line up with TRBD2. The CDR3 is 14 amino acids. Trimming cost V 4 bases and J 7 bases; bases outside gene matches: 8. Looked up from germline, CDR1 is SNHLY and CDR2 is FYNNEI. Here the CDR3 DNA reads TGTGCCAGCAGTGGGGCGGGAGGGCCGGGAGAGCAGTACTTC. Encoded protein: CASSGAGGPGEQYF.

This chain joins TRBV6-1 and TRBJ1-1; D not certain. The V end was cut by 4 bases, the J end by 2 bases, with 14 bases between. The CDR3 covers 15 residues. Germline V gives CDR1 MNHNS, CDR2 SASEGT. DNA of the CDR3: TGTGCCAGCAGTGTCGGACGGATGAGAAACACTGAAGCTTTCTTT. This translates into CASSVGRMRNTEAFF.

This chain uses TRBV19 with TRBJ1-1; 7 bases line up with TRBD1. CDR1 and CDR2 from the germline V gene are LNHDA and SQIVND (reference sequence). The CDR3 spans 15 residues. V shed 1 base, J shed 4 bases, and the junction held 6 bases outside the gene matches. DNA of the CDR3: TGTGCCAGTAGTATAGGAAGGGGGCTCGGCACTGAAGCTTTCTTT. It yields the protein CASSIGRGLGTEAFF. Drawing the rest from reference TRBV19 and TRBJ1-1, the complete variable domain is DGGITQSPKYLFRKEGQNVTLSCEQNLNHDAMYWYRQDPGQGLRLIYYSQIVNDFQKGDIAEGYSVSREKKESFPLTVTSAQKNPTAFYLCASSIGRGLGTEAFFGQGTRLTVV.

The chain uses TRBV6-1 and TRBJ2-7; the D gene could be TRBD1 or TRBD2 (5 bases each). The V gene's germline CDR1 is MNHNS and CDR2 SASEGT. Trimming took 10 bases from V and 3 from J, leaving 19 bases between them. The CDR3 extends over 14 amino acids. Written as DNA, the CDR3 is TGTGCCACCCGGGACGGGCTATTTGTCTACGAGCAGTACTTC. It yields the protein CATRDGLFVYEQYF.

The V call is TRBV4-1, the J call TRBJ2-1; D is possibly TRBD2 (5 bases). Trimming took off 1 base at V and 5 bases at J, with 12 bases between the two ends. CDR1 and CDR2 (germline): MGHRA, YSYEKL. The CDR3 has 15 residues. As DNA, the CDR3 is TGCGCCAGCAGCCAAGGGGGAGCCTTTGACAATGAGCAGTTCTTC. Encoded protein: CASSQGGAFDNEQFF.

The V gene is TRBV7-9, the J gene TRBJ2-5, with D possibly called TRBD1 or TRBD2 (5 bases each). The CDR3 is 14 amino acids. The germline V gene has CDR1 SEHNR and CDR2 FQNEAQ (reference sequence). V gave up 10 bases and J gave up 3 bases, with 18 bases separating them. For the CDR3, the DNA is TGTGCCACTGCGATTGGGACCCACGAAGAGACCCAGTACTTC. Translated: CATAIGTHEETQYF. The variable domain in full, with the rest retrieved from reference TRBV7-9 and TRBJ2-5, is DTGVSQNPRHKITKRGQNVTFRCDPISEHNRLYWYRQTLGQGPEFLTYFQNEAQLEKSRLLSDRFSAERPKGSFSTLEIQRTEQGDSAMYLCATAIGTHEETQYFGPGTRLLVL.

The chain joins TRBV4-1 to TRBJ2-1; perhaps TRBD1 as D (7 bases). Per germline, CDR1 MGHRA and CDR2 YSYEKL. V gave up 4 bases and J gave up 2 bases, with 15 bases separating them. This CDR3 has 16 amino acids. The CDR3 here is CASSRSTGRTYNEQFF. CDR3 sequence (DNA): TGCGCCAGCAGCCGATCGACAGGGAGGACCTACAATGAGCAGTTCTTC.

The V gene is TRBV28, the J gene TRBJ2-7; possible D gene TRBD2, 5 bases. Per the germline V gene, CDR1 is MDHEN and CDR2 is SYDVKM. Trimming removed 3 bases from V and 4 bases from J, with 7 bases in between. CDR3 length equals 12 residues. CDR3 region: CASSLTGYEQYF. Here the CDR3 DNA reads TGTGCCAGCAGTTTGACGGGGTACGAGCAGTACTTC.

The gene calls are TRBV6-1 and TRBJ1-4; 8 bases map to TRBD1. Germline CDR1 and CDR2: MNHNS and SASEGT. The junction had 2 bases not matched to a gene; V was cut back by 5 bases and J by 0 bases. The CDR3 contains 15 residues. CDR3 sequence (DNA): TGTGCCAGCAGTCAACAGGGGGCAACTAATGAAAAACTGTTTTTT. Protein sequence: CASSQQGATNEKLFF.

The chain carries TRBV30 and TRBJ2-7, with D tentatively TRBD2 (6 bases). There are 16 residues in the CDR3. V lost 0 bases to trimming and J lost 4 bases, with 19 bases between them. CDR1 and CDR2 from the germline V gene are GTSNPN and SVGIG (reference sequence). CDR3 protein: CAWSVALSGVSYEQYF. In nucleotides, the CDR3 is TGTGCCTGGAGTGTTGCTCTATCGGGAGTTTCTTACGAGCAGTACTTC.

This chain connects TRBV20-1 to TRBJ2-7; no clear D. Germline V lookup: CDR1 DFQATT, CDR2 SNEGSKA (reference sequence). V was cut by 6 bases and J by 5 bases, with 11 bases left in between. CDR3 size: 11 residues. CDR3 region: CSAAGINEQYF. DNA of the CDR3: TGCAGTGCAGCTGGAATAAACGAGCAGTACTTC.

The chain is built from TRBV5-1 and TRBJ2-1, with 11 bases aligning to TRBD1. With V trimmed by 4 bases and J by 8 bases, 11 bases remained unmatched. The CDR3 sequence is 16 residues long. Germline-derived CDR1 and CDR2 are SGHRS and YFSETQ. Here the CDR3 DNA reads TGCGCCAGCAGCCCCCTCCGGGACAGGGGGTTAGATGAGCAGTTCTTC. Its translation is CASSPLRDRGLDEQFF.

This clone was seen only a few times. V gene TRBV10-2 combines with J gene TRBJ2-2; 9 bases are a match to TRBD2. The CDR3 loop spans 16 amino acids. The J segment lost 5 bases and the V segment lost 3 bases, leaving 7 bases of the junction unmatched. The germline V gene has CDR1 WSHSY and CDR2 SAAADI. The CDR3 DNA is TGCGCCAGCAGTGAAGGTAGCGGGAGAGGTACCGGGGAGCTGTTTTTT. Its translation: CASSEGSGRGTGELFF.

The rearrangement uses TRBV19 and TRBJ1-2, with D perhaps TRBD1 (6 bases). Trimming took off 4 bases at V and 5 bases at J, with 11 bases between the two ends. Germline loops: CDR1 LNHDA, CDR2 SQIVND (reference sequence). The CDR3 consists of 13 residues. The CDR3 nucleotides read TGTGCCAGTAGTAAGGACAGACGGTATGGCTACACCTTC. This sequence encodes CASSKDRRYGYTF.